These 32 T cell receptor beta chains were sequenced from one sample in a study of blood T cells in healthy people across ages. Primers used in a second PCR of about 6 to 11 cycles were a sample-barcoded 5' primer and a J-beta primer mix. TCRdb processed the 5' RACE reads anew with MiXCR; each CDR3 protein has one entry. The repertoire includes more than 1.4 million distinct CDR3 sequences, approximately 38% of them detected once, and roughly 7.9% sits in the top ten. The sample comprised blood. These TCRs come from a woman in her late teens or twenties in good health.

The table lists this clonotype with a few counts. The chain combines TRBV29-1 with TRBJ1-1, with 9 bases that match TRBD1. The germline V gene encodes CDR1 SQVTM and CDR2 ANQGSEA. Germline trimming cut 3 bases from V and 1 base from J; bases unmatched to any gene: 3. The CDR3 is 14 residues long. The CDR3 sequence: CSVDLTGGNTEAFF. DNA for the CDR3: TGCAGCGTTGACTTGACAGGGGGGAACACTGAAGCTTTCTTT.

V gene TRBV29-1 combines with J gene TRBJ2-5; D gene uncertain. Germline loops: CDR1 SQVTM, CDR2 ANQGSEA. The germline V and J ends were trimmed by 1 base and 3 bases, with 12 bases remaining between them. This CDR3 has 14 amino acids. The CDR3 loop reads CSVEGDPEEETQYF. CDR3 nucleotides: TGCAGCGTTGAAGGAGACCCCGAGGAAGAGACCCAGTACTTC. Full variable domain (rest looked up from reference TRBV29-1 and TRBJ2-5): SAVISQKPSRDICQRGTSLTIQCQVDSQVTMMFWYRQQPGQSLTLIATANQGSEATYESGFVIDKFPISRPNLTFSTLTVSNMSPEDSSIYLCSVEGDPEEETQYFGPGTRLLVL.

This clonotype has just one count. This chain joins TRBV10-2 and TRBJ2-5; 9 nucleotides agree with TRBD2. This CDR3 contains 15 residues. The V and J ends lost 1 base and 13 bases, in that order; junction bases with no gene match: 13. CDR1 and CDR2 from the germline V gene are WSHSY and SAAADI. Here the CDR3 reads CASSELGVAGDERYF. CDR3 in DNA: TGCGCCAGCAGTGAGTTGGGAGTAGCGGGAGATGAGCGGTACTTC.

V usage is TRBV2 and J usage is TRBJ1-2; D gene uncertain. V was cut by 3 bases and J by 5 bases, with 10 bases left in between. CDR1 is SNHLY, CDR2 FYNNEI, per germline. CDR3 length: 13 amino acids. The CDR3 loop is CASSEGRRYGYTF. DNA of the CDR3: TGTGCCAGCAGTGAGGGGAGGAGGTATGGCTACACCTTC.

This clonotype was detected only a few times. This CDR3 is CASSLGFGTEQYF. Written as DNA, the CDR3 is TGCGCCAGCAGCTTGGGGTTCGGAACCGAGCAGTACTTC. The chain couples TRBV5-1 to TRBJ2-7; D remains unclear. Germline assignment: CDR1 SGHRS and CDR2 YFSETQ. Trimming removed 0 bases from V and 6 bases from J, with 10 bases in between. The CDR3 covers 13 residues.

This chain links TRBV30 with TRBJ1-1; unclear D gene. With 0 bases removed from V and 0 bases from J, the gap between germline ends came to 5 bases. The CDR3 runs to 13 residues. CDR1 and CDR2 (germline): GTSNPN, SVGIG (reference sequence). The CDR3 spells CAWSVKVNTEAFF. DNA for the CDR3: TGTGCCTGGAGTGTTAAAGTGAACACTGAAGCTTTCTTT.

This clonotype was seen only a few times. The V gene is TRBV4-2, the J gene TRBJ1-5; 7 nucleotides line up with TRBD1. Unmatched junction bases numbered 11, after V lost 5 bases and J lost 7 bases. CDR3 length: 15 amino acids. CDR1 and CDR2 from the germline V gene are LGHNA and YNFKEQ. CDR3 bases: TGTGCCAGCAGCGGACAGGTAGAAGGGGGACAGCCCCAGCATTTT. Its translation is CASSGQVEGGQPQHF.

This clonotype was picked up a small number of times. CDR3: CASSLEWLRDPSQETQYF. The DNA of the CDR3 is TGTGCCAGCAGCTTAGAGTGGCTGAGGGACCCAAGCCAAGAGACCCAGTACTTC. The chain couples TRBV7-4 to TRBJ2-5, with D perhaps assigned TRBD1 or TRBD2 (5 bases each). Per the germline V gene, CDR1 is SGHVT and CDR2 is SQSDAQ. Trimming removed 1 base from V and 1 base from J, with 19 bases in between. The CDR3 runs 18 residues.

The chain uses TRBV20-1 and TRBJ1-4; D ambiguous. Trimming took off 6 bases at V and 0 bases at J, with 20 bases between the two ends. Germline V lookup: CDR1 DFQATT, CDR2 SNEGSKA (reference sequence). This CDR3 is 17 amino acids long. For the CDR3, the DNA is TGCAGTGCCGCGAGGCAGGACGGCCACTCAACTAATGAAAAACTGTTTTTT. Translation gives CSAARQDGHSTNEKLFF.

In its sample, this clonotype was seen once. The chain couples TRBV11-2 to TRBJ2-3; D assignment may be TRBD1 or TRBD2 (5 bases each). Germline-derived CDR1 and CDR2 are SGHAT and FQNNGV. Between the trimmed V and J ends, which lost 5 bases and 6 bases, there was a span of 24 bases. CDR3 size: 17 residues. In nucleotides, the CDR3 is TGTGCCAGCAGCGTGAAGGGACCCCACAGTCTTATGGATACGCAGTATTTT. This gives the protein CASSVKGPHSLMDTQYF.

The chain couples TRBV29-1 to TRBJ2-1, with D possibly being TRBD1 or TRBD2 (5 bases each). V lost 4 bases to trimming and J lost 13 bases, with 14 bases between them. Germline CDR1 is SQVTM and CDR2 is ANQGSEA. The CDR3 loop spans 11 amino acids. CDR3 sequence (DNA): TGCAGCGTTGGAAGGGGAGAGACCCAGTTCTTC. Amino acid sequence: CSVGRGETQFF.

CDR3: CSARKRFGTGESGYTF. The CDR3 DNA is TGCAGTGCTAGGAAGAGGTTTGGAACAGGGGAGAGTGGCTACACCTTC. The J gene is TRBJ1-2, the V gene TRBV20-1; 7 bases line up with TRBD1. V was clipped by 3 bases and J by 7 bases; unmatched bases: 17. The CDR3 extends over 16 amino acids. The germline V gene encodes CDR1 DFQATT and CDR2 SNEGSKA (reference sequence).

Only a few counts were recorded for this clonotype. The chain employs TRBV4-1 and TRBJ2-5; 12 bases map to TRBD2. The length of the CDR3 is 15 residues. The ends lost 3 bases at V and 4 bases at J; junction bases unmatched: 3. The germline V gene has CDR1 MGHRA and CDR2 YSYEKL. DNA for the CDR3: TGCGCCAGCAGCCAGCCTAGCGGGAGGGGAGAGACCCAGTACTTC. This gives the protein CASSQPSGRGETQYF.

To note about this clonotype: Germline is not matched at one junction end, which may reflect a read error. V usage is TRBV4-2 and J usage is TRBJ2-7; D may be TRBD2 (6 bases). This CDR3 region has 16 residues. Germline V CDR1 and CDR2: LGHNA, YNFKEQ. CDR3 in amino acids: CASSQEHREFVYGQYF. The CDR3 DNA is TGTGCCAGCAGCCAAGAGCATCGGGAGTTTGTCTACGGGCAGTACTTC.

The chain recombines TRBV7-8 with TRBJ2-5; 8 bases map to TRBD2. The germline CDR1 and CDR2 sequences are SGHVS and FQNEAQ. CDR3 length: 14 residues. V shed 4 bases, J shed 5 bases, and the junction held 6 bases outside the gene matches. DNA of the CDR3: TGTGCCAGCAGCTCCACCCCTAGCGGGGAGACCCAGTACTTC. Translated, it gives CASSSTPSGETQYF.

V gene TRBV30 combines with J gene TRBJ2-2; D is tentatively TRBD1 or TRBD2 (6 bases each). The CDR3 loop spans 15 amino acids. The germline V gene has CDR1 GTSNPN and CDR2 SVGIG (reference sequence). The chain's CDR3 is CARGVELRETGELFF. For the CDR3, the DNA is TGTGCGAGGGGGGTCGAGCTACGAGAGACCGGGGAGCTGTTTTTT.

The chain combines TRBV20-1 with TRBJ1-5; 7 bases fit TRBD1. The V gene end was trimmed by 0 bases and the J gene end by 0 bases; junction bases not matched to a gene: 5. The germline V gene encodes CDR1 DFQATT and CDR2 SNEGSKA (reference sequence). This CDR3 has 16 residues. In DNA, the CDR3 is TGCAGTGCTAGAGATAGAGGGGGCCCTAGCAATCAGCCCCAGCATTTT. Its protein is CSARDRGGPSNQPQHF.

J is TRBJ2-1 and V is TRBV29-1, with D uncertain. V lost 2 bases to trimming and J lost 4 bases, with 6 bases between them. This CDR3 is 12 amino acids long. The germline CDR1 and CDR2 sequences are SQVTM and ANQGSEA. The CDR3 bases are TGCAGCGTTGAACTAACTTACAATGAGCAGTTCTTC. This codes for CSVELTYNEQFF.

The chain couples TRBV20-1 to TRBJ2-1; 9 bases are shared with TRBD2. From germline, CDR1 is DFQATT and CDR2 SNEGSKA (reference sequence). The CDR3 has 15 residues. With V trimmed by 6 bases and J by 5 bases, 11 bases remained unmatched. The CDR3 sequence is CSATARLAANNEQFF. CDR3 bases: TGCAGTGCCACAGCCCGACTAGCGGCAAACAATGAGCAGTTCTTC.

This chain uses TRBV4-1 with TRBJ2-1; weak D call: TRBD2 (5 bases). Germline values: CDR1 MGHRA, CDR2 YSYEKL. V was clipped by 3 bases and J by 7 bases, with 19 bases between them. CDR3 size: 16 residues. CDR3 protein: CASSHPGKGQANEQFF. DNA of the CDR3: TGCGCCAGCAGCCACCCCGGGAAGGGCCAGGCGAATGAGCAGTTCTTC.

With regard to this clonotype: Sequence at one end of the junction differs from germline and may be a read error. CDR3 in amino acids: CTSSQVRNTLRPDTQYF. The DNA for the CDR3 is TGCACCAGCAGCCAAGTCCGGAACACCCTCCGGCCAGATACGCAGTATTTT. This sequence joins TRBV4-1 and TRBJ2-3; no clear D. Per germline, CDR1 MGHRA and CDR2 YSYEKL. The CDR3 sequence is 17 residues long.

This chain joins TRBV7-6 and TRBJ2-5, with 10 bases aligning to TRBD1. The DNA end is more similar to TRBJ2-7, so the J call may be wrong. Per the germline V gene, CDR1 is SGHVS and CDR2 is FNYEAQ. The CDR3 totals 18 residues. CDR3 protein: CASSPGPGGQGTSYEQYF. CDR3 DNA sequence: TGTGCCAGCAGTCCGGGTCCAGGGGGACAGGGGACGAGCTACGAGCAGTACTTC.

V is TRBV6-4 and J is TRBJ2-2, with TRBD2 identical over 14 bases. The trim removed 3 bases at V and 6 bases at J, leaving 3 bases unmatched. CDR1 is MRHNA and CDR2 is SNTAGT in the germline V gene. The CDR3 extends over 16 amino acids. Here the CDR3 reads CASSEGLAGVPGELFF. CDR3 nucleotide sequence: TGTGCCAGCAGTGAGGGACTAGCGGGAGTTCCCGGGGAGCTGTTTTTT.

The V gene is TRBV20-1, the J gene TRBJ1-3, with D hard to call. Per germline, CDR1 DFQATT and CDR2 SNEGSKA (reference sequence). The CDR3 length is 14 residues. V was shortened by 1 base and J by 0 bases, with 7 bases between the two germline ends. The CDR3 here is CSARATGSGNTIYF. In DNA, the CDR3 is TGCAGTGCTAGAGCGACGGGCTCTGGAAACACCATATATTTT.

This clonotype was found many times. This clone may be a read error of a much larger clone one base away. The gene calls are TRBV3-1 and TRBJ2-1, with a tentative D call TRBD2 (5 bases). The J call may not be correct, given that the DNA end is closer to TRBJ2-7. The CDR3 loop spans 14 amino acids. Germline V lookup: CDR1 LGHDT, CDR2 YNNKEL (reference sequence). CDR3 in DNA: TGTGCCAGCAGCCGGGAGCCAGGCTACAATGAGCAGTACTTC. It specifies CASSREPGYNEQYF.

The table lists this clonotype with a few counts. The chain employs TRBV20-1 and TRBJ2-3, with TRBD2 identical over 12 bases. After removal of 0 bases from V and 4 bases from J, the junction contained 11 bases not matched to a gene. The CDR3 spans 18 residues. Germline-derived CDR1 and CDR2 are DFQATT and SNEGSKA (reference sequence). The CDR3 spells CSAREVLASGRGADTQYF. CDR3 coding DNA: TGCAGTGCTAGAGAGGTTTTGGCTAGCGGGAGGGGTGCAGATACGCAGTATTTT.

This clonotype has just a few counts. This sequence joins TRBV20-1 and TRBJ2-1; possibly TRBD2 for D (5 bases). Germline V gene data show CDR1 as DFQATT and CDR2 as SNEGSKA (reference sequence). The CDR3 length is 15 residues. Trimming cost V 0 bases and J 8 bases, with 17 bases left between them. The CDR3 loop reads CSARDRVIAGDEQFF. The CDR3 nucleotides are TGCAGTGCTAGAGATAGGGTCATCGCCGGGGATGAGCAGTTCTTC.

The CDR3 DNA sequence: TGCGCCAGCAGCCAGATGCGTGGGGGGCGAACTGATACGCAGTATTTT. This translates into CASSQMRGGRTDTQYF. The chain links TRBV5-1 to TRBJ2-3; D is perhaps TRBD1 or TRBD2 (6 bases each). This CDR3 spans 16 amino acids. Germline CDR1 reads SGHRS; CDR2 reads YFSETQ. Trimming left V 4 bases short and J 6 bases short, with 21 bases between.

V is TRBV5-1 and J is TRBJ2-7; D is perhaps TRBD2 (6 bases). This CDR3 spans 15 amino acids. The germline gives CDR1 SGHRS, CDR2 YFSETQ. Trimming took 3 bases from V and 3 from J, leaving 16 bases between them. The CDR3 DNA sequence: TGCGCCAGCAGCTCAGTGGGGACTGGTTTCTACGAGCAGTACTTC. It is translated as CASSSVGTGFYEQYF.

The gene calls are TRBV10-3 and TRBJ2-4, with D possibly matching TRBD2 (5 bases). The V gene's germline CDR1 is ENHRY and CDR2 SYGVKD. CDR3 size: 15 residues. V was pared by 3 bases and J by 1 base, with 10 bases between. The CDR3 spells CAISDSDYAKNIQYF. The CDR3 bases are TGTGCCATCAGTGACTCCGACTATGCCAAAAACATTCAGTACTTC.

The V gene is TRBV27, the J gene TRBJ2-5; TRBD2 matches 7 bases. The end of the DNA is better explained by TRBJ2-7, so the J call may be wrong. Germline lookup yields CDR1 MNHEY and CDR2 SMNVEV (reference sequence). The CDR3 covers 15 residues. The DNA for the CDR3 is TGTGCCAGCAGTCCCCCCTCGGCAGGGAGGGTCGAGCAGTACTTC. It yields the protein CASSPPSAGRVEQYF.

The CDR3 DNA is TGTGCCAGCAGCCCCAAGGTTGCCCCTAGCACAGATACGCAGTATTTT. This translates into CASSPKVAPSTDTQYF. The rearrangement links TRBV6-1 to TRBJ2-3, with D unclear. Germline V gives CDR1 MNHNS, CDR2 SASEGT. The CDR3 has 16 residues. V was pared by 6 bases and J by 0 bases, with 16 bases between.